In its sample, the clone carrying this TCR beta chain was seen once. These data belong to a study of CD8 T cells in Susac syndrome. With 4 bases removed from V and 1 base from J, the gap between germline ends came to 13 bases. The CDR3 length is 15 residues. CDR1 is SGHDN and CDR2 is FVKESK in the germline V gene. TCR beta was sequenced from blood CD8+ and CD4+ T cells. The authors reverse transcribed roughly 0.45 to 1 ug RNA with random hexamers. From the immunoSEQ multiplex PCR reads, TCRdb called clonotypes with MiXCR, one entry per CDR3 protein. The sample holds some 130,000 distinct CDR3 sequences, roughly 94% seen once.

The specimen sequenced was CD4+ T cells from PBMCs. This TCR was sampled from a human donor with multiple sclerosis. V and J are TRBV14 and TRBJ1-2; D unclear. The CDR3 spells CASSPLGTDNYGYTF. The CDR3 bases are TGTGCCAGCAGCCCACTTGGAACGGATAACTATGGCTACACCTTC.